One sample yielded the 16 T cell receptor beta chains listed below, sequenced in a study of control samples from healthy donors and cancer patients. Sequenced by immunoSEQ multiplex PCR; TCRdb stores in-frame clones only, minus some. The data show some 130,000 clones, with approximately 89% seen just once and 3.4% held by the top ten. The sample taken for sequencing was blood. The receptors stem from a middle-aged man in good health.

The V and J genes are TRBV5-1 and TRBJ1-1; D remains unclear. CDR1 is SGHRS and CDR2 is YFSETQ in the germline V gene. This CDR3 has 14 residues. Trimming shortened V by 1 base and J by 4 bases, and 11 bases separated the two germline ends. The CDR3 nucleotides read TGCGCCAGCAGCTTGATGGAGGGCGGCACTGAAGCTTTCTTT. Translating gives CASSLMEGGTEAFF.

The chain joins TRBV19 to TRBJ2-3, with 7 bases lining up with TRBD2. The CDR3 extends over 13 amino acids. The germline gives CDR1 LNHDA, CDR2 SQIVND (reference sequence). V lost 6 bases to trimming and J lost 4 bases; unmatched junction nucleotides: 4. The CDR3 region is CASSPRGADTQYF. CDR3 DNA sequence: TGTGCCAGTAGCCCCCGGGGGGCAGATACGCAGTATTTT. Supplemented by reference TRBV19 and TRBJ2-3, the full variable domain reads DGGITQSPKYLFRKEGQNVTLSCEQNLNHDAMYWYRQDPGQGLRLIYYSQIVNDFQKGDIAEGYSVSREKKESFPLTVTSAQKNPTAFYLCASSPRGADTQYFGPGTRLTVL.

The chain uses TRBV19 and TRBJ2-7; D gene ambiguous. V lost 3 bases, J lost 7 bases, and 13 bases lay in between. This CDR3 comprises 13 residues. CDR1 is LNHDA and CDR2 is SQIVND in the germline V gene (reference sequence). Here the CDR3 reads CASSMIGSWEQYF. The CDR3 bases are TGTGCCAGTAGTATGATCGGGTCCTGGGAGCAGTACTTC.

The rearrangement uses TRBV6-5 and TRBJ2-6; 7 nucleotides agree with TRBD1. The V gene's germline CDR1 is MNHEY and CDR2 SVGAGI. J was trimmed by 4 bases and V by 2 bases; bases with no gene match: 2. The CDR3 has 15 amino acids. This chain's CDR3 is CASSYRGPGANVLTF. The CDR3 region has the DNA TGTGCCAGCAGTTACAGGGGGCCCGGGGCCAACGTCCTGACTTTC.

The genes are TRBV9 and TRBJ1-2; 8 bases line up with TRBD1. This CDR3 region has 14 residues. Germline assignment: CDR1 SGDLS and CDR2 YYNGEE. The ends lost 2 bases at V and 4 bases at J; junction bases unmatched: 4. CDR3 bases: TGTGCCAGCAGCGTTCAGGGGGCAGGCTATGGCTACACCTTC. As protein: CASSVQGAGYGYTF.

The V gene is TRBV5-6, the J gene TRBJ2-3; the D gene is possibly TRBD1 (6 bases). The CDR3 consists of 15 residues. Germline CDR1 is SGHDT and CDR2 is YYEEEE. V lost 4 bases, J lost 1 base, and 13 bases lay in between. CDR3 DNA: TGTGCCAGCAGCGCACAGGGAAGGGGCACAGATACGCAGTATTTT. Amino acid sequence: CASSAQGRGTDTQYF.

V usage is TRBV9 and J usage is TRBJ1-1; D is ambiguous. Germline V lookup: CDR1 SGDLS, CDR2 YYNGEE. This CDR3 has 12 residues. Trimming left V 4 bases short and J 2 bases short, with 6 bases between. The DNA for the CDR3 is TGTGCCAGCAGCCGCGAAAACACTGAAGCTTTCTTT. This sequence encodes CASSRENTEAFF.

The chain has TRBV6-5 and TRBJ1-3; unclear D gene. CDR3 length equals 13 residues. Germline V gene data show CDR1 as MNHEY and CDR2 as SVGAGI. V gave up 4 bases and J gave up 4 bases, with 8 bases separating them. CDR3: CASSLSYGNTIYF. As DNA, the CDR3 is TGTGCCAGCAGTTTAAGTTACGGAAACACCATATATTTT.

The chain couples TRBV5-4 to TRBJ2-6; perhaps TRBD2 as D (6 bases). The V gene lost 4 bases and the J gene lost 0 bases, with 14 bases spanning the gap. Germline values: CDR1 SGHNT, CDR2 YYREEE (reference sequence). The CDR3 consists of 17 residues. In DNA, the CDR3 is TGTGCCAGCAGCCCCCGTGGGGGGAGCTCTGGGGCCAACGTCCTGACTTTC. This encodes CASSPRGGSSGANVLTF. Combining the CDR3 with reference TRBV5-4 and TRBJ2-6 gives the whole variable domain ETGVTQSPTHLIKTRGQQVTLRCSSQSGHNTVSWYQQALGQGPQFIFQYYREEENGRGNFPPRFSGLQFPNYSSELNVNALELDDSALYLCASSPRGGSSGANVLTFGAGSRLTVL.

The chain has TRBV9 and TRBJ2-3; tentative D call: TRBD1 (5 bases). The germline CDR1 and CDR2 sequences are SGDLS and YYNGEE. CDR3 length: 15 residues. V shed 2 bases and J shed 2 bases, with 12 bases lying between them. The CDR3 protein is CASSVNQGATDTQYF. As DNA, the CDR3 is TGTGCCAGCAGCGTCAACCAAGGGGCCACAGATACGCAGTATTTT.

The chain couples TRBV9 to TRBJ2-1; the match to TRBD2 covers 7 bases. The CDR3 covers 16 residues. CDR1 SGDLS and CDR2 YYNGEE come from the germline V gene. J gave up 3 bases and V 2 bases, and 8 bases lay outside the gene matches. CDR3 sequence (DNA): TGTGCCAGCAGCGTTGGGGCGGGACTAAGCTACAATGAGCAGTTCTTC. Translating gives CASSVGAGLSYNEQFF.

The chain couples TRBV14 to TRBJ2-1; TRBD2 aligns across 12 bases. CDR1 and CDR2 (germline): SGHDN, FVKESK. The CDR3 length is 21 residues. Losses at the gene ends were 5 bases for V and 0 bases for J; bases not matched to a gene: 17. DNA of the CDR3: TGTGCCAGCAGCTCTCAATCCCCTAGCGGGGGGGTCCTCAGCTCCTACAATGAGCAGTTCTTC. It encodes CASSSQSPSGGVLSSYNEQFF.

This clone has only one observation. DNA of the CDR3: TGTGCCAGCAGCCCCTCCAGCGGGGGTTACAATGAGCAGTTCTTC. Amino acids: CASSPSSGGYNEQFF. The chain employs TRBV7-3 and TRBJ2-1; TRBD2 matches 8 bases. From germline, CDR1 is SGHTA and CDR2 FQGTGA. There are 15 residues in the CDR3. V shed 5 bases, J shed 4 bases, and the junction held 7 bases outside the gene matches.

The chain has TRBV5-6 and TRBJ2-2, with unresolved D. V lost 0 bases and J lost 6, with 6 bases in between. Germline V gene lookup returns CDR1 SGHDT and CDR2 YYEEEE. The CDR3 is made up of 13 amino acids. The CDR3 loop is CASSLGWAGELFF. The CDR3 region has the DNA TGTGCCAGCAGCTTGGGATGGGCCGGGGAGCTGTTTTTT.

The V call is TRBV5-6, the J call TRBJ2-2; TRBD1 matches at 9 bases. Trimming took 6 bases from V and 4 from J; bases not matched to a gene: 7. The CDR3 has 15 amino acids. Germline assignment: CDR1 SGHDT and CDR2 YYEEEE. The CDR3 region has the DNA TGTGCCAGCATCACAGGGGGCGCCGGCACCGGGGAGCTGTTTTTT. Its translation: CASITGGAGTGELFF.

The chain couples TRBV10-3 to TRBJ2-3, with TRBD1 matching over 8 bases. The CDR3 has 14 residues. V was clipped by 2 bases and J by 8 bases; unmatched bases: 6. The V gene's germline CDR1 is ENHRY and CDR2 SYGVKD. The CDR3: CAISEDRGGGTQYF. CDR3 bases: TGTGCCATCAGTGAGGACAGGGGCGGCGGTACGCAGTATTTT.